A single sample gave rise to the 5 T cell receptor beta chains below, sequenced in a study of identical twins' blood T cells. TCRdb reprocessed the 5' RACE reads via MiXCR and lists one record per CDR3 protein. This table has fewer than 450,000 distinct CDR3 sequences, over 25% appearing once. The source material was PBMCs. These receptors came from a woman aged 18-55 years in good health.

The chain employs TRBV10-1 and TRBJ2-1; maybe TRBD1 (6 bases). V lost 3 bases, J lost 4 bases, and 22 bases lay in between. From germline, CDR1 is WNHNN and CDR2 SYGVQD (reference sequence). The CDR3 totals 18 residues. The CDR3 is CASSDLTLRQEIYNEQFF. The CDR3 nucleotides are TGCGCCAGCAGTGACTTAACCCTTAGACAGGAGATTTACAATGAGCAGTTCTTC.

The chain employs TRBV20-1 and TRBJ1-4; D is unclear. V lost 3 bases and J 0 bases, leaving 11 bases between the germline ends. This CDR3 has 15 amino acids. From germline, CDR1 is DFQATT and CDR2 SNEGSKA (reference sequence). The DNA of the CDR3 is TGCAGTGCTAGTGGAATTTCTGCAACTAATGAAAAACTGTTTTTT. As protein: CSASGISATNEKLFF.

A note on this clonotype: The junction departs from germline at one end; a sequencing error may be responsible. The V gene is TRBV7-2, the J gene TRBJ1-3; D remains unclear. This CDR3 is built from 15 residues. Germline V gene data show CDR1 as SGHTA and CDR2 as FQGNSA. The CDR3 loop reads CASSPTSSSGDTIYF. In nucleotides, the CDR3 is TGTGCCAGCAGCCCCACATCGAGCTCTGGAGACACCATATATTTT.

As concerns this clonotype: The junction shows a germline mismatch at one end, possibly a read error. The chain joins TRBV29-1 to TRBJ1-1, with D possibly matching TRBD1 (6 bases). CDR3 size: 14 residues. CDR1 is SQVTM and CDR2 is ANQGSEA in the germline V gene. The CDR3 coding sequence is TGCAGCGTTGAGTCGGACAGAACCCCGCTGGAAGCTTCCTTT. It translates to CSVESDRTPLEASF.

With regard to this clonotype: At one end the junction does not follow the germline gene, possibly because of a read error. V is TRBV27 and J is TRBJ2-1, with a tentative D call TRBD2 (6 bases). CDR1 and CDR2 (germline): MNHEY, SMNVEV (reference sequence). There are 12 residues in the CDR3. CDR3 sequence (DNA): TGTGCCAGCAGTTTATCTCGCGGGACCCCGTCCTTC. It encodes CASSLSRGTPSF.